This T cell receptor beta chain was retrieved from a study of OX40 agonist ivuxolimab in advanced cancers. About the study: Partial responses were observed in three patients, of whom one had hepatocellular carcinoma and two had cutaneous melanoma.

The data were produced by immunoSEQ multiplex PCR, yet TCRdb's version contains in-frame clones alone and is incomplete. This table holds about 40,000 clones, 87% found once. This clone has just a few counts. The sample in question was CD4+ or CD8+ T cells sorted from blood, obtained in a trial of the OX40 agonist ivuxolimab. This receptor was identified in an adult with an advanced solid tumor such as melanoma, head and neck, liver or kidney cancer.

CDR3 sequence reads: CASSSWRSGRGEQFF. As DNA, the CDR3 is TGTGCCAGCAGCTCCTGGCGTTCTGGGAGGGGAGAGCAGTTCTTC. The V gene is TRBV7-8, the J gene TRBJ2-1; 7 bases map to TRBD2. CDR1 and CDR2 from the germline V gene are SGHVS and FQNEAQ. This CDR3 has 15 residues. J was trimmed by 10 bases and V by 4 bases; bases with no gene match: 13.